The T cell receptor beta chain described here comes from a study of OX40 agonist ivuxolimab in advanced cancers. Data came from immunoSEQ multiplex PCR; TCRdb stores just in-frame clones and leaves some out. The data hold about 37,000 clones, with about 85% observed a single time. The CDR3 extends over 15 amino acids. Germline V gives CDR1 SEHNR, CDR2 FQNEAQ (reference sequence). Trimming pared 3 bases from V and 2 bases from J, leaving 14 bases between. The clonotype comes from an adult with an advanced solid tumor such as melanoma, head and neck, liver or kidney cancer. Sequenced here: CD4+ or CD8+ T cells sorted from blood, sampled in a trial of the OX40 agonist ivuxolimab. The chain carries TRBV7-9 and TRBJ2-7; D call uncertain. Here the CDR3 reads CASSFAGRGTYEQYF. The CDR3 DNA reads as TGTGCCAGCAGCTTTGCCGGACGCGGCACCTACGAGCAGTACTTC.